This T cell receptor (beta chain) was identified in a study of T-cell reconstitution after alpha-beta-depleted transplantation in children. The study, taken as a whole, reports: After one year, T-cell counts and TCRbeta diversity mostly came from new T cells. Expanded clones from the graft, numbering several hundred, reportedly supplied alpha-beta T cells about two months after transplant.

Trimming shortened V by 4 bases and J by 4 bases, and 17 bases separated the two germline ends. This CDR3 has 16 amino acids. Germline assignment: CDR1 MGHRA and CDR2 YSYEKL. About this clonotype: Its antigen is not identified.

The library targeted TCRbeta and was prepared with unique molecular identifiers. TCRdb processed the PCR reads anew with MiXCR; each CDR3 protein has one entry. The table has around 580,000 distinct CDR3 sequences, 25% to 30% seen once. This sequence joins TRBV4-1 and TRBJ1-5; D might be TRBD1 (6 bases). This receptor was obtained from a boy under two years old with Wiskott-Aldrich syndrome, due to receive a stem cell transplant. Sequencing used PBMCs, obtained before TCRalphabeta/CD19-depleted stem cell transplant. The CDR3 nucleotides are TGCGCCAGCAGCCCAGAGGGGGTCCTCTATAATCAGCCCCAGCATTTT. It yields the protein CASSPEGVLYNQPQHF.